The clone carrying this TCR beta chain was seen only a few times. Its target is unknown. This sample is part of a study of T-cell memory formation after mild COVID-19. Across the whole study: TCR clusters largely stayed donor specific.

Constant-segment primers were used for 5'RACE, and the resulting TCR alpha and TCR beta cDNA libraries carried sample barcodes and UMIs. TCRdb re-analysed the 5' RACE reads in MiXCR, keeping a single row per CDR3 protein. The data contain 250,000 to 300,000 distinct CDR3 sequences, about 16% of them seen just once; the ten biggest clones take up about a fifth. The length of the CDR3 is 17 residues. Losses at the gene ends were 7 bases for V and 4 bases for J; bases not matched to a gene: 14. Study observations and caveats: SARS-CoV-2 specificity of second-wave clones peaking day 37 was unconfirmed.

What was sequenced was PBMCs or a T cell subset sorted from them (not recorded which). This clonotype was obtained from a man between 18 and 35 years old who had mild COVID-19 (a few samples of this study predate the infection). Cell type and time point are not known. V gene TRBV12-3 or TRBV12-4 combines with J gene TRBJ2-3; 10 nucleotides match TRBD1. DNA of the CDR3: TGTGCCAGCAAGGGACCCGGGACAGGGGAAGAGGCAGATACGCAGTATTTT. Translation gives CASKGPGTGEEADTQYF.